This is a list of T cell receptor beta chains from one sample in a study of cytomegalovirus exposure and HLA in healthy donors. Profiling relied on immunoSEQ multiplex PCR, and the TCRdb table lists in-frame clones only, not all of them. The sample includes about 120,000 clones, roughly 15% seen only once; the top ten take 1.5% to 2%. The specimen sequenced was PBMCs. Receptors originate from a young woman in good health and CMV-seronegative. Both conserved end residues are part of each CDR3. D genes are given only for firm matches. The size field is filled for only some rows; it gives once, few, many or a size class.

>NA|TRBJ1-2|TRBV28|NA|14
TGTGCCAGCAGTCCGCAGGGGCCCGGCTATGGCTACACCTTC
CASSPQGPGYGYTF
>NA|TRBJ2-1|TRBV6-1|TRBD2|16
TGTGCCAGCAGTGAAAACCCAGGGGTGGCGGGAGGGCCAAAGTTCTTC
CASSENPGVAGGPKFF
>few|TRBJ1-2|TRBV30|TRBD1|13
TGTGCCTACACCGGGACAGGGTCCTATGGCTACACCTTC
CAYTGTGSYGYTF
>few|TRBJ1-2|TRBV2|TRBD1|13
TGTGCCAGCTTGATTGAGGGGGCGGGTGGCTACACCTTC
CASLIEGAGGYTF
>NA|TRBJ1-1|TRBV19|TRBD1|14
TGTGCCAGTAGTAGGGGGACAGGGAACACTGAAGCTTTCTTT
CASSRGTGNTEAFF
>NA|TRBJ2-5|TRBV14|NA|15
TGTGCCAGCAGCCAAGCTGGAGGGACTTTGGAGACCCAGTACTTC
CASSQAGGTLETQYF
>few|TRBJ1-5|TRBV4-2|NA|15
TGTGCCAGCAGCCAAACCGGGACATGGAATCAGCCCCAGCATTTT
CASSQTGTWNQPQHF
>many|TRBJ1-1|TRBV6-6|TRBD1|14
TGTGCCAGCAGTTACCGACAGGGGGCAGGTGAAGCTTTCTTT
CASSYRQGAGEAFF
>few|TRBJ2-2|TRBV9|NA|11
TGTGCCAGCAGCGCGGGTTGGGAGCTGTTTTTT
CASSAGWELFF
>few|TRBJ2-7|TRBV7-2|TRBD1|15
TGTGCCAGCAGCTTCGGACAGGGTGTGTTTGGGGAGCAGTACTTC
CASSFGQGVFGEQYF
>few|TRBJ2-2|TRBV5-1|TRBD1|16
TGCGCCAGCAGCTCTGGGGGACAGGGAAACACCGGGGAGCTGTTTTTT
CASSSGGQGNTGELFF
>few|TRBJ2-3|TRBV9|NA|15
TGTGCCAGCAGCGTAGTTAGCGGAGACTCAGATACGCAGTATTTT
CASSVVSGDSDTQYF
>NA|TRBJ2-7|TRBV6-1|NA|14
TGTGCCAGCAGAACCGCAGGGACTCCCTACGAGCAGTACTTC
CASRTAGTPYEQYF
>NA|TRBJ2-4|TRBV10-1|NA|15
TGCGCCAGCAGTGAGTCATTGGGCAGGGGAAACATTCAGTACTTC
CASSESLGRGNIQYF
>few|TRBJ2-7|TRBV7-9|NA|15
TGTGCCAGCAGCCGTTTCCTTAGTTTTTCCTACGAGCAGTACTTC
CASSRFLSFSYEQYF
>NA|TRBJ2-3|TRBV18|TRBD1|16
TGTGCCAGCTCACCGCAGACAGGGCTTACAGTAGATACGCAGTATTTT
CASSPQTGLTVDTQYF
>NA|TRBJ1-2|TRBV6-5|TRBD1|13
TGTGCCAGCAGTTACCCGGGACAGGGAGGCTACACCTTC
CASSYPGQGGYTF
>NA|TRBJ2-1|TRBV12-5|TRBD1|15
TGTGCTAGTGGTACGGACAGGGGCTCCTACAATGAGCAGTTCTTC
CASGTDRGSYNEQFF
>few|TRBJ2-3|TRBV6-5|NA|13
TGTGCCAGCAGGGTCCGGGGCACAGATACGCAGTATTTT
CASRVRGTDTQYF
>NA|TRBJ2-2|TRBV7-6|NA|16
TGTGCCAGCAGCTTACAGACAGCACGCCCGGACGGGGAGCTGTTTTTT
CASSLQTARPDGELFF
>few|TRBJ1-2|TRBV6-6|TRBD1|13
TGTGCCAGCACCGCCGGGGACAGACGTGGCTACACCTTC
CASTAGDRRGYTF
>once|TRBJ2-5|TRBV5-4|TRBD2|14
TGTGCCAGCAGCACGAGCGGGGGTTGGGAGACCCAGTACTTC
CASSTSGGWETQYF
>NA|TRBJ2-5|TRBV6-1|TRBD1|15
TGTGCCAGCAGTAAACAGGGGATTTTCCAAGAGACCCAGTACTTC
CASSKQGIFQETQYF
>NA|TRBJ1-3|TRBV29-1|NA|15
TGCAGCGTTGACCTTATTCGGGACACTGGAAACACCATATATTTT
CSVDLIRDTGNTIYF
>NA|TRBJ2-3|TRBV28|TRBD1|16
TGTGCCAGCAGTTTTCCGGGACAGGGGGCCTCAGATACGCAGTATTTT
CASSFPGQGASDTQYF
>few|TRBJ2-7|TRBV5-4|NA|13
TGTGCCAGCAGCTTCGAGGGGGGGCGGGAGCAGTACTTC
CASSFEGGREQYF
>few|TRBJ2-3|TRBV7-2|TRBD2|17
TGTGCCAGCAGCTTAGTTCGGCGGGGGTACAGCACAGATACGCAGTATTTT
CASSLVRRGYSTDTQYF
>few|TRBJ2-1|TRBV7-8|TRBD2|16
TGTGCCAGCAGCCTCCGACCGCCGGGACTAGCGGGAGTCCCGTTCTTC
CASSLRPPGLAGVPFF
>NA|TRBJ2-7|TRBV27|TRBD2|15
TGTGCCAGCAGTTTGGGACTAGCGGCTTCCTACGAGCAGTACTTC
CASSLGLAASYEQYF
>few|TRBJ1-5|TRBV6-1|NA|10
TGTGCCAGTCAAGGAGTGACCCAGCATTTT
CASQGVTQHF
>few|TRBJ2-5|TRBV14|TRBD2|20
TGTGCCAGCAGCCGGCTAGCGGGATCCCATAGGCTCGGTATACAAGAGACCCAGTACTTC
CASSRLAGSHRLGIQETQYF
>few|TRBJ1-5|TRBV7-9|TRBD1|16
TGTGCCAGCAGCTTACAGGGGGGAAACCCCAATCAGCCCCAGCATTTT
CASSLQGGNPNQPQHF
>few|TRBJ1-3|TRBV7-9|TRBD1|13
TGTGCCAGCAGCCGGACAGGAGGAAACACCATATATTTT
CASSRTGGNTIYF
>few|TRBJ1-1|TRBV9|TRBD1|15
TGTGCCAGCAGCGCGGCGAGGGACAGGAACACTGAAGCTTTCTTT
CASSAARDRNTEAFF
>few|TRBJ2-7|TRBV7-2|NA|14
TGTGCCAGCAGCTTAATCGGCGGAGTCTACGAGCAGTACTTC
CASSLIGGVYEQYF
>NA|TRBJ1-5|TRBV4-1|NA|16
TGCGCCAGCAGCCAAGAGCGACACCATAGCAATCAGCCCCAGCATTTT
CASSQERHHSNQPQHF
>NA|TRBJ2-3|TRBV11-2|TRBD2|19
TGTGCCAGCCGGGGGGTGCCTAGCGGGGATAACCGGCGTACAGATACGCAGTATTTT
CASRGVPSGDNRRTDTQYF
>few|TRBJ2-3|TRBV25-1|NA|15
TGTGCCAGCAGTGACCAGCGGTGGGGCACAGATACGCAGTATTTT
CASSDQRWGTDTQYF
>few|TRBJ2-1|TRBV7-3|NA|13
TGTGCCAGCAGCTTACCAGAATACAATGAGCAGTTCTTC
CASSLPEYNEQFF
>NA|TRBJ2-5|TRBV9|NA|14
TGTGCCAGCAGCGTAGTTGCGGCTCAAGAGACCCAGTACTTC
CASSVVAAQETQYF
>few|TRBJ1-6|TRBV30|TRBD1|18
TGTGCCTGGAATTCCGGGACAGGGGGTATTGGTGGTAATTCACCCCTCCACTTT
CAWNSGTGGIGGNSPLHF
>few|TRBJ1-4|TRBV7-2|NA|13
TGTGCCAGCAGCTGGGGGGGAAATGAAAAACTGTTTTTT
CASSWGGNEKLFF
>NA|TRBJ1-1|TRBV6-1|NA|13
TGTGCCAGCAGTGAGCCCAGGGACACTGAAGCTTTCTTT
CASSEPRDTEAFF
>NA|TRBJ2-4|TRBV11-2|NA|12
TGTGCCAGCAGCCCCAGGGGAAACATTCAGTACTTC
CASSPRGNIQYF
>NA|TRBJ1-6|TRBV4-1|TRBD1|17
TGCGCCAGCAGCCAAGATGTAGGGGACAGGCCAAATTCACCCCTCCACTTT
CASSQDVGDRPNSPLHF
>few|TRBJ2-4|TRBV6-5|NA|16
TGTGCCAGCAGTTTAACTAGGCTAGAGGCCAAAAACATTCAGTACTTC
CASSLTRLEAKNIQYF
>few|TRBJ1-2|TRBV15|NA|13
TGTGCCACCAGCAGAGATCTTAGAAGTGGCTACACCTTC
CATSRDLRSGYTF
>NA|TRBJ2-5|TRBV5-4|NA|13
TGTGCCAGCAGCTTGGGTCAGGGAGAGACCCAGTACTTC
CASSLGQGETQYF
>few|TRBJ1-1|TRBV29-1|NA|13
TGCAGCATAAGAACAGGGCTGGGCACTGAAGCTTTCTTT
CSIRTGLGTEAFF
>NA|TRBJ1-2|TRBV27|TRBD1|14
TGTGCCAGCAGTCGACAGGGGTTTAACTATGGCTACACCTTC
CASSRQGFNYGYTF
>NA|TRBJ1-6|TRBV28|NA|16
TGTGCCAGCAGTTTAGGCTCTGACAGGAGAAATTCACCCCTCCACTTT
CASSLGSDRRNSPLHF
>NA|TRBJ1-5|TRBV6-6|NA|14
TGTGCCAGCAGTTACCCGACTGAGGGTCAGCCCCAGCATTTT
CASSYPTEGQPQHF